Listed below are T cell receptor beta chains from one sample, sequenced in a study of CD8+ T cells in alopecia areata. Some clones are missing from TCRdb's copy, which holds only in-frame ones; the method was immunoSEQ multiplex PCR. The data hold approximately 200,000 clones, with 50% to 60% observed a single time. The material was CD4+ T cells sorted from blood, obtained at week 4, from a patient treated with tofacitinib. The receptors were sampled from a human donor with alopecia areata. The CDR3 runs from the conserved cysteine through the conserved F or W. A D gene is named only where the DNA matches it firmly. Clone size appears in some rows only: once, few, many, or a class for an expanded clone.

J,D,size,V,DNA,CDR3
TRBJ2-7,NA,NA,TRBV6-5,TGTGCCAGCAGTTTCGACAGGTACCTTACCTACGAGCAGTACTTC,CASSFDRYLTYEQYF
TRBJ1-1,NA,NA,TRBV9,TGTGCCAGCAGCGTCGACACTGAAGCTTTCTTT,CASSVDTEAFF
TRBJ2-5,NA,once,TRBV29-1,TGCAGCGTCGCGAAGGGGCAAGAGACCCAGTACTTC,CSVAKGQETQYF
TRBJ1-6,NA,NA,TRBV27,TGTGCCAGTGCGAACGGGGGCAGAAGATCACCCCTCCACTTT,CASANGGRRSPLHF
TRBJ1-6,NA,NA,TRBV5-1,TGCGCCAGCAGCTTGGACGGACAGACCAATTCACCCCTCCACTTT,CASSLDGQTNSPLHF
TRBJ2-2,NA,few,TRBV10-3,TGTGCCATCAGTACGGGGGCGAACACCGGGGAGCTGTTTTTT,CAISTGANTGELFF
TRBJ2-5,NA,few,TRBV29-1,TGCAGCGTTGAAAAGAGGGGTGAGACCCAGTACTTC,CSVEKRGETQYF
TRBJ2-3,TRBD2,few,TRBV29-1,TGCAGCAACGTAGCGGGGGGGCCTGATACGCAGTATTTT,CSNVAGGPDTQYF
TRBJ1-2,TRBD1,NA,TRBV13,TGTGCCAGCAGCTTAAGACCAACGGGACAGGGTGCTGGCTACACCTTC,CASSLRPTGQGAGYTF
TRBJ1-2,NA,NA,TRBV6-5,TGTGCCAGCAGTTACTCGGGGGGTAGCTACTATGGCTACACCTTC,CASSYSGGSYYGYTF
TRBJ2-5,NA,NA,TRBV6-1,TGTGTAACACGGCCCTTTCTAGAGACCCAGTACTTC,CVTRPFLETQYF
TRBJ2-4,NA,few,TRBV4-2,TGTGCCAGCATGGATCCGGGCGGGCTGCAAAACATTCAGTACTTC,CASMDPGGLQNIQYF
TRBJ2-5,NA,NA,TRBV14,TGTGCCAGCAGCCCTTACCGGGGGAGAGAGACCCAGTACTTC,CASSPYRGRETQYF
TRBJ2-7,NA,NA,TRBV29-1,TGCAGCGTTAGGGGCTCGGGGGAGAGGGAGCAGTACTTC,CSVRGSGEREQYF
TRBJ2-7,NA,once,TRBV2,TGTGCCAGCAGTGGGGGACTGGGCTACGAGCAGTACTTC,CASSGGLGYEQYF
TRBJ2-7,NA,many,TRBV19,TGTGCCAGTAAACGCGGCGGTTTGCGAGGCGAGCAGTACTTC,CASKRGGLRGEQYF
TRBJ1-1,NA,once,TRBV15,TGTGCCAGCCAAGACAGTGGACAATTGAACACTGAAGCTTTCTTT,CASQDSGQLNTEAFF
TRBJ2-5,NA,NA,TRBV4-2,TGTGCCAGCAGCCACAATTCAGGGGAGGGGGGGACCCAGTACTTC,CASSHNSGEGGTQYF
TRBJ1-1,TRBD1,NA,TRBV6-4,TGTGCCAGCAGAGGACAGGGTGGGACTGAAGCTTTCTTT,CASRGQGGTEAFF
TRBJ2-3,NA,NA,TRBV5-6,TGTGCCAGCAGCAGGAGGGGCCCTTTGAATACGCAGTATTTT,CASSRRGPLNTQYF
TRBJ2-3,NA,NA,TRBV6-6,TGTGCCAGCACTTTACAGGGAGATACGCAGTATTTT,CASTLQGDTQYF
TRBJ1-5,TRBD1,NA,TRBV27,TGTGCCAGCAGGCCGGACAGGGCTGATTATCCCCAGCATTTT,CASRPDRADYPQHF
TRBJ1-2,TRBD1,NA,TRBV5-6,TGTGCCAGCAGCCTCACCGGGACAGGTTCCTATGGCTACACCTTC,CASSLTGTGSYGYTF
TRBJ2-3,NA,few,TRBV7-2,TGTGCCAGCAGCTTAGTCCCGGGGGTGAGCACAGATACGCAGTATTTT,CASSLVPGVSTDTQYF
TRBJ1-1,NA,NA,TRBV7-2,TGTGCCAGCAGCATTACAGGGAAGCGGGCTTTCTTT,CASSITGKRAFF
TRBJ2-1,TRBD1,NA,TRBV27,TGTGCCAGCAGTTTCGGGGGACAGGTATACAATGAGCAGTTCTTC,CASSFGGQVYNEQFF
TRBJ2-2,NA,NA,TRBV29-1,TGCAGCGTTGAACCGAACACCGGGGAGCTGTTTTTT,CSVEPNTGELFF
TRBJ2-1,NA,NA,TRBV28,TGTGCCAGCAGTTCCGCGGGACTTCCGCCGGGACGGTTCTTC,CASSSAGLPPGRFF
TRBJ2-3,NA,few,TRBV2,TGTGCCAGCAGGTCAAACAGGGTCGGGCGAGATACGCAGTATTTT,CASRSNRVGRDTQYF
TRBJ1-1,NA,NA,TRBV5-6,TGTGCCAGCAGGGGGACTGAAGCTTTCTTT,CASRGTEAFF
TRBJ1-2,NA,NA,TRBV27,TGTGCCAGCAGTCCCGCCAACTATGGCTACACCTTC,CASSPANYGYTF
TRBJ1-3,NA,NA,TRBV2,TGTGCCAGCAGTGGCGGGGGGAGAGGAAACACCATATATTTT,CASSGGGRGNTIYF
TRBJ2-1,NA,NA,TRBV25-1,TGTGCCAGCAGTGCCTTTGAGGGTGGGGCAAGGAATGAGCAGTTCTTC,CASSAFEGGARNEQFF
TRBJ2-3,TRBD1,NA,TRBV2,TGTGCCAGCAGTGAGGACAGGGCAGATACGCAGTATTTT,CASSEDRADTQYF
TRBJ2-3,TRBD2,NA,TRBV2,TGTGCCACCCCGGCCCTGACTAGCGGGGGCACAGATACGCAGTATTTT,CATPALTSGGTDTQYF
TRBJ1-2,TRBD1,NA,TRBV4-1,TGCGCCAGCAGCCCCTGGACAGGGGATGGCTACACCTTC,CASSPWTGDGYTF
TRBJ2-5,TRBD2,NA,TRBV2,TGTGCCAGCAGCCGTCTAGCGGGGGGGCAAGGAGAGACCCAGTACTTC,CASSRLAGGQGETQYF
TRBJ1-6,NA,NA,TRBV11-3,TGTGCCAGCAGCCGACCCGAGAGCTCCTATAATTCACCCCTCCACTTT,CASSRPESSYNSPLHF
TRBJ2-5,NA,NA,TRBV4-3,TGCGCCAGCAGCCAAGACGCGGGACAGCAAGAGACCCAGTACTTC,CASSQDAGQQETQYF
TRBJ2-1,NA,NA,TRBV4-2,TGTGCCAGCAGCCAAGCGCCCGGCAGCTACAATGAGCAGTTCTTC,CASSQAPGSYNEQFF
TRBJ2-3,NA,few,TRBV7-2,TGTGCCAGCAGGAACACGGGGGCCGGAGGCACAGATACGCAGTATTTT,CASRNTGAGGTDTQYF